These 12 T cell receptor beta chains share one sample of origin, sequenced in a study of Graves' ophthalmopathy and Graves' hyperthyroidism. Amplifying from RNA transcripts, the study obtained TCR beta CDR3 regions. HTBI-primed RT-PCR formed the first round, and a multiplex PCR formed the second. TCRdb reanalysed the multiplex PCR reads using MiXCR and keeps one entry per CDR3 protein. Of about 480,000 distinct CDR3 sequences in the sample, over 13% were seen once. Input material: blood. The receptors here all came from a woman in her 30s with Graves' ophthalmopathy.

This clonotype has ten or more counts. The chain employs TRBV6-5 and TRBJ1-5; 8 bases align to TRBD1. The length of the CDR3 is 15 residues. V shed 10 bases, J shed 5 bases, and the junction held 13 bases outside the gene matches. CDR1 is MNHEY, CDR2 SVGAGI, per germline. The CDR3 bases are TGTGCCACCGCATTGACAGCACAGGGGGATCAGCCCCAGCATTTT. Its protein product is CATALTAQGDQPQHF.

This clonotype has ten or more counts. The chain combines TRBV6-5 with TRBJ2-5, with TRBD2 matching 9 bases. CDR3 length: 15 residues. CDR1 and CDR2 from the germline V gene are MNHEY and SVGAGI. After removal of 5 bases from V and 5 bases from J, the junction contained 9 bases not matched to a gene. CDR3 coding DNA: TGTGCCAGCAGTCCCGGGGCTAGCGGGATGGAGACCCAGTACTTC. Translation gives CASSPGASGMETQYF.

This clonotype was detected many times. The chain carries TRBV12-3 or TRBV12-4 and TRBJ2-1; the match to TRBD2 covers 7 bases. V was clipped by 3 bases and J by 3 bases; unmatched bases: 5. This CDR3 is built from 15 residues. The CDR3 DNA sequence: TGTGCCAGCAGTTTCGGGACTAACAGCTACAATGAGCAGTTCTTC. This encodes CASSFGTNSYNEQFF.

Many counts were recorded for this clonotype. The rearrangement links TRBV30 to TRBJ1-1; no firm D call. Germline CDR1 is GTSNPN and CDR2 is SVGIG (reference sequence). CDR3 size: 12 residues. Trimming took 4 bases from V and 1 from J, leaving 7 bases between them. The CDR3 is CAWTLGNTEAFF. CDR3 coding DNA: TGTGCCTGGACCCTAGGGAACACTGAAGCTTTCTTT. The full variable domain, completed using reference TRBV30 and TRBJ1-1, is SQTIHQWPATLVQPVGSPLSLECTVEGTSNPNLYWYRQAAGRGLQLLFYSVGIGQISSEVPQNLSASRPQDRQFILSSKKLLLSDSGFYLCAWTLGNTEAFFGQGTRLTVV.

In its sample, this clonotype was seen a few times. This CDR3 reads CAWNRLYTGELFF. The CDR3 bases are TGTGCCTGGAACCGGTTGTACACCGGGGAGCTGTTTTTT. The chain links TRBV30 to TRBJ2-2; D not certain. Germline V gene data show CDR1 as GTSNPN and CDR2 as SVGIG (reference sequence). This CDR3 has 13 residues. V gave up 4 bases and J gave up 3 bases, with 9 bases separating them.

Many counts were recorded for this clonotype. The gene calls are TRBV6-1 and TRBJ2-7; either TRBD1 or TRBD2 may fit D (6 bases each). V was shortened by 10 bases and J by 6 bases, with 19 bases between the two germline ends. Germline V gene sequence: CDR1 MNHNS, CDR2 SASEGT. This CDR3 region has 13 residues. CDR3 coding DNA: TGTGCCACCAATGTGGGGGGCGCGTCCGAGCAGTACTTC. This gives the protein CATNVGGASEQYF.

This clonotype showed up many times. The chain employs TRBV6-5 and TRBJ1-1; TRBD1 agrees at 8 bases. Trimming at V came to 4 bases and at J to 7 bases, leaving 14 bases not matched to a gene. This CDR3 is 16 amino acids long. In germline, CDR1 is MNHEY, CDR2 SVGAGI. Here the CDR3 DNA reads TGTGCCAGCAGTTTCGGACAGGGAGACAGGGCGGATGAAGCTTTCTTT. It yields the protein CASSFGQGDRADEAFF.

This clonotype was seen a few times. Germline is not matched at one junction end, which may reflect a read error. V usage is TRBV7-9 and J usage is TRBJ2-5, with a tentative D call TRBD1 (6 bases). Germline assignment: CDR1 SEHNR and CDR2 FQNEAQ (reference sequence). The CDR3 consists of 13 residues. The DNA for the CDR3 is TGTGCCAGCAGAAGGGGGTTGCAAGAGACCAAGTACTTC. Its translation: CASRRGLQETKYF.

The sample holds many counts of this clonotype. The chain recombines TRBV5-6 with TRBJ1-2, with 7 bases matching TRBD1. Germline CDR1 SGHDT, CDR2 YYEEEE. The junction had 3 bases not matched to a gene; V was cut back by 1 base and J by 3 bases. The CDR3 sequence is 14 residues long. The CDR3 bases are TGTGCCAGCAGCTTGCCGGGGACAGACTATGGCTACACCTTC. Translation: CASSLPGTDYGYTF.

This clonotype occurred many times. The chain uses TRBV30 and TRBJ2-7; 7 positions agree with TRBD1. The CDR3 has 14 amino acids. The trim removed 2 bases at V and 2 bases at J, leaving 6 bases unmatched. The germline CDR1 and CDR2 sequences are GTSNPN and SVGIG (reference sequence). The CDR3 DNA follows: TGTGCCTGGAGTATCCCAGGGACAGCCTACGAGCAGTACTTC. This codes for CAWSIPGTAYEQYF.

This clonotype was seen ten or more times. The V gene is TRBV28, the J gene TRBJ1-1; D is ambiguous. This CDR3 has 14 amino acids. The ends were cut back, 3 bases at V and 11 bases at J, with 19 bases in the middle. Germline assignment: CDR1 MDHEN and CDR2 SYDVKM. CDR3 DNA: TGTGCCAGCAGTTTCGGTTTTCAAGGGAGTACGGCTTTCTTT. Amino acids: CASSFGFQGSTAFF.

This clonotype was counted ten times or more. This rearrangement joins TRBV28 to TRBJ1-5; 7 nucleotides match TRBD1. This CDR3 has 17 amino acids. The V gene's germline CDR1 is MDHEN and CDR2 SYDVKM. V gave up 9 bases and J gave up 0 bases; unmatched junction bases: 14. Written as DNA, the CDR3 is TGTGCCAGAAGGACAGGCCCTCTCCCTTATAGCAATCAGCCCCAGCATTTT. Protein sequence: CARRTGPLPYSNQPQHF.